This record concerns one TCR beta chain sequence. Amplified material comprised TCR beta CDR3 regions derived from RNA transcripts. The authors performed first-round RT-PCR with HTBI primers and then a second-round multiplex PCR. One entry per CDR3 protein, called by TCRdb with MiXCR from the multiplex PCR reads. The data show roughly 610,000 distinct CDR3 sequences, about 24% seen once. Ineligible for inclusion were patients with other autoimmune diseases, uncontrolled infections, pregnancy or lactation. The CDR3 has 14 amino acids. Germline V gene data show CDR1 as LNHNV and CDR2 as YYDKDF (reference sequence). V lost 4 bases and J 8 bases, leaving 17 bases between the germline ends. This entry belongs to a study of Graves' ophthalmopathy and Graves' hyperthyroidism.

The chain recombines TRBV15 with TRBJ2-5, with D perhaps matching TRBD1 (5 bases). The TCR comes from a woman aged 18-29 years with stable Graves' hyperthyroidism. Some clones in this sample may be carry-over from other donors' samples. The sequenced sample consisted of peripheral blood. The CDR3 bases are TGTGCCACCAGCACCAGGGAAACAAGAGATACCCAGTACTTC. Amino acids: CATSTRETRDTQYF.